These 23 T cell receptor beta chains were all obtained from the same sample, sequenced in a study of T cell responses to AZD1222 COVID-19 vaccine (dated by TCRdb to about 2021). In the paper's terms, the time point label means: baseline before first vaccination. Libraries came from the immunoSEQ multiplex PCR assay. TCRdb took this table from immuneACCESS and kept in-frame rearrangements with V and J called. Such tables lack part of the clones; where checked against another copy, unresolved V genes explain under half of the gap, and the rest is unexplained. The table for this sample lists 72,000 or so clones; roughly nine tenths of them were counted only once. Of the sample, about 4.3% is held by the ten largest clones. Sequencing used peripheral blood, obtained on day 0 of AZD1222 vaccination. These receptors were obtained from an adult in good health.

The chain uses TRBV18 and TRBJ1-6; no reliable D call. Trimming shortened V by 5 bases and J by 8 bases, and 10 bases separated the two germline ends. The CDR3 length is 13 residues. Germline loops: CDR1 KGHSH, CDR2 LQKENI. CDR3 loop: CASSVKKDSPLHF. The CDR3, as DNA: TGTGCCAGCTCAGTGAAAAAGGATTCACCCCTCCACTTT.

The V and J genes are TRBV6-5 and TRBJ1-1; TRBD1 matches at 7 bases. The CDR3 loop spans 14 amino acids. V dropped 6 bases and J dropped 1; count of bases not matched to a gene: 5. In germline, CDR1 is MNHEY, CDR2 SVGAGI. The CDR3 reads CASSRGTENTEAFF. CDR3 in DNA: TGTGCCAGCAGCCGAGGGACAGAGAACACTGAAGCTTTCTTT.

This clone was seen just once. V is TRBV29-1 and J is TRBJ2-5; 7 nucleotides agree with TRBD1. The CDR3 extends over 12 amino acids. The V gene's germline CDR1 is SQVTM and CDR2 ANQGSEA. V lost 7 bases and J lost 5; bases outside the gene matches: 7. CDR3 sequence reads: CSGRQGRETQYF. The CDR3 bases are TGCAGCGGCCGACAGGGCCGTGAGACCCAGTACTTC.

The genes are TRBV5-1 and TRBJ1-2; D gene ambiguous. Trimming stripped 0 bases from V and 7 bases from J, with 13 bases between. Germline V lookup: CDR1 SGHRS, CDR2 YFSETQ. The CDR3 covers 14 residues. The CDR3 is CASSLVPLGSGYTF. The CDR3 DNA reads TGCGCCAGCAGCTTGGTGCCCCTGGGATCTGGCTACACCTTC.

This chain uses TRBV11-3 with TRBJ1-1; D unresolved. This CDR3 has 14 amino acids. The germline CDR1 and CDR2 sequences are SGHNT and YENEEA. With 7 bases removed from V and 1 base from J, the gap between germline ends came to 13 bases. The chain's CDR3 is CASNARLQNTEAFF. In DNA form, the CDR3 reads TGTGCCAGCAATGCCCGGTTACAGAACACTGAAGCTTTCTTT. The whole variable domain, filled in from reference TRBV11-3 and TRBJ1-1, reads EAGVVQSPRYKIIEKKQPVAFWCNPISGHNTLYWYLQNLGQGPELLIRYENEEAVDDSQLPKDRFSAERLKGVDSTLKIQPAELGDSAVYLCASNARLQNTEAFFGQGTRLTVV.

The V and J genes are TRBV7-8 and TRBJ2-1; D is ambiguous. V dropped 2 bases and J dropped 5 bases, with 13 bases sitting between them. Germline V gene sequence: CDR1 SGHVS, CDR2 FQNEAQ. The CDR3 has 15 residues. The CDR3 region is CASSLLYGLDNEQFF. For the CDR3, the DNA is TGTGCCAGCAGCTTACTGTATGGTTTGGACAATGAGCAGTTCTTC.

This clone was observed once. The chain carries TRBV7-6 and TRBJ2-5, with D tentatively TRBD1 (6 bases). Germline assignment: CDR1 SGHVS and CDR2 FNYEAQ. V was pared by 0 bases and J by 2 bases, with 10 bases between. The CDR3 length is 15 residues. The CDR3 protein is CASSLATGEQETQYF. CDR3 bases: TGTGCCAGCAGCTTAGCGACAGGCGAACAAGAGACCCAGTACTTC.

Here the CDR3 reads CASSPVRGGNSPLHF. CDR3 in DNA: TGTGCCAGCAGCCCAGTCCGGGGGGGCAATTCACCCCTCCACTTT. The V and J genes are TRBV5-8 and TRBJ1-6; perhaps TRBD1 as D (6 bases). In germline, CDR1 is SGHTS, CDR2 YDEGEE. This CDR3 is 15 amino acids long. Trimming took 4 bases from V and 7 from J, leaving 15 bases between them. The variable domain in full, completed from reference TRBV5-8 and TRBJ1-6, reads EAGVTQSPTHLIKTRGQQATLRCSPISGHTSVYWYQQALGLGLQFLLWYDEGEERNRGNFPPRFSGRQFPNYSSELNVNALELEDSALYLCASSPVRGGNSPLHFGNGTRLTVT.

The chain is built from TRBV30 and TRBJ1-2; D perhaps matches TRBD1 (6 bases). This CDR3 region has 14 residues. Trimming shortened V by 0 bases and J by 3 bases, and 11 bases separated the two germline ends. Per germline, CDR1 GTSNPN and CDR2 SVGIG (reference sequence). In nucleotides, the CDR3 is TGTGCCTGGAGTGTAGGGGGTTCCCACTATGGCTACACCTTC. Amino acids: CAWSVGGSHYGYTF.

The V call is TRBV4-1, the J call TRBJ2-7; D might be TRBD1 or TRBD2, each matching 5 bases. CDR1 and CDR2 from the germline V gene are MGHRA and YSYEKL. The CDR3 extends over 18 amino acids. V lost 1 base and J lost 3, with 22 bases in between. CDR3 coding DNA: TGCGCCAGCAGCCAAGGGGGCGGGCAGGCCAAAGGTTACTACGAGCAGTACTTC. Residues: CASSQGGGQAKGYYEQYF.

This chain uses TRBV2 with TRBJ1-6, with D possibly matching TRBD1 (6 bases). The CDR3 sequence is 14 residues long. V was clipped by 5 bases and J by 7 bases, with 12 bases between them. Germline V gene lookup returns CDR1 SNHLY and CDR2 FYNNEI. The CDR3 sequence is CASSPDSQNSPLHF. The CDR3 DNA reads TGTGCCAGCAGTCCGGACAGCCAGAATTCACCCCTCCACTTT.

The rearrangement links TRBV3-1 (or the pseudogene TRBV3-2) to TRBJ2-6; D gene uncertain. V was cut by 1 base and J by 3 bases, with 1 base left in between. The CDR3 sequence is 13 residues long. In germline, CDR1 is LGHDT, CDR2 YNNKEL (reference sequence). CDR3 amino acids: CASSQGGANVLTF. CDR3 sequence (DNA): TGTGCCAGCAGCCAAGGTGGGGCCAACGTCCTGACTTTC.

The chain uses TRBV7-7 and TRBJ2-3; TRBD2 matches 8 bases. J was trimmed by 4 bases and V by 5 bases; bases with no gene match: 5. The CDR3 has 14 residues. Germline CDR1 is SSHAT and CDR2 is FNYEAQ (reference sequence). The chain's CDR3 is CASSQAGGADTQYF. The CDR3 region has the DNA TGTGCCAGCAGCCAAGCCGGGGGGGCAGATACGCAGTATTTT. The whole variable domain, filled in from reference TRBV7-7 and TRBJ2-3, reads GAGVSQSPRYKVTKRGQDVTLRCDPISSHATLYWYQQALGQGPEFLTYFNYEAQPDKSGLPSDRFSAERPEGSISTLTIQRTEQRDSAMYRCASSQAGGADTQYFGPGTRLTVL.

This chain links TRBV4-2 with TRBJ2-5; tentatively, D is TRBD1 or TRBD2 (6 bases each). This CDR3 has 14 residues. V was cut by 6 bases and J by 5 bases, with 16 bases left in between. Germline loops: CDR1 LGHNA, CDR2 YNFKEQ. The CDR3 sequence is CASREGGVEETQYF. The CDR3 nucleotides are TGTGCCAGCAGGGAGGGGGGAGTTGAGGAGACCCAGTACTTC.

The chain links TRBV7-2 to TRBJ2-7; D is uncertain. The germline CDR1 and CDR2 sequences are SGHTA and FQGNSA. V was pared by 5 bases and J by 3 bases, with 5 bases between. CDR3 size: 11 residues. The CDR3 DNA is TGTGCCAGCAGCCACATCTACGAGCAGTACTTC. Protein: CASSHIYEQYF.

This clone was counted only a few times. The V gene is TRBV3-1 (or the pseudogene TRBV3-2), the J gene TRBJ1-2; 8 nucleotides align to TRBD1. The germline CDR1 and CDR2 sequences are LGHDT and YNNKEL (reference sequence). The trim removed 4 bases at V and 8 bases at J, leaving 6 bases unmatched. The CDR3 loop spans 13 amino acids. The DNA for the CDR3 is TGTGCCAGCAGCCGGCGGACAGGGCGAGGCTACACCTTC. It translates to CASSRRTGRGYTF.

The J gene is TRBJ2-5, the V gene TRBV6-5, with D unresolved. Germline CDR1 MNHEY, CDR2 SVGAGI. Trimming took off 5 bases at V and 3 bases at J, with 10 bases between the two ends. The CDR3 runs 13 residues. CDR3 in DNA: TGTGCCAGCAGTCCGGAGTGGAAAGAGACCCAGTACTTC. Its protein is CASSPEWKETQYF.

This chain links TRBV7-9 with TRBJ1-1, with 7 bases matching TRBD1. Germline V lookup: CDR1 SEHNR, CDR2 FQNEAQ (reference sequence). V lost 0 bases, J lost 1 base, and 5 bases stayed unmatched. The CDR3 is 16 amino acids. This CDR3 reads CASSLAGQPGNTEAFF. CDR3 nucleotide sequence: TGTGCCAGCAGCTTAGCGGGACAGCCTGGGAACACTGAAGCTTTCTTT.

The gene calls are TRBV7-8 and TRBJ1-5, with D possibly TRBD1 on 5 matching bases. Trimming removed 5 bases from V and 7 bases from J, with 15 bases in between. The V gene's germline CDR1 is SGHVS and CDR2 FQNEAQ. The CDR3 consists of 14 residues. Here the CDR3 reads CASSPTGPRQPQHF. DNA for the CDR3: TGTGCCAGCAGCCCAACAGGACCGCGGCAGCCCCAGCATTTT.

The chain is built from TRBV6-4 and TRBJ1-1; weak D call: TRBD1 (6 bases). Looked up from germline, CDR1 is MRHNA and CDR2 is SNTAGT. The CDR3 totals 14 residues. With 6 bases removed from V and 4 bases from J, the gap between germline ends came to 15 bases. The CDR3 region is CASSPTGMGTEAFF. CDR3 nucleotides: TGTGCCAGCAGCCCTACAGGGATGGGCACTGAAGCTTTCTTT.

This chain joins TRBV2 and TRBJ1-2, with D possibly matching TRBD1 (5 bases). This CDR3 has 14 amino acids. Germline V gene sequence: CDR1 SNHLY, CDR2 FYNNEI. Trimming cost V 8 bases and J 4 bases, with 17 bases left between them. CDR3 loop: CASPYDSGFYGYTF. The CDR3 DNA follows: TGTGCCAGCCCGTACGATTCAGGGTTCTATGGCTACACCTTC.

This clone was detected only a few times. This chain links TRBV6-6 with TRBJ2-1; D may match TRBD1 or TRBD2 (5 bases each). Germline V lookup: CDR1 MNHNY, CDR2 SVGAGI (reference sequence). The V end lost 5 bases, the J end lost 9 bases, and 11 bases lay between the germline ends. This CDR3 is 12 amino acids long. CDR3 amino acids: CASSTGPREQFF. CDR3 coding DNA: TGTGCCAGCAGTACGGGACCGCGTGAGCAGTTCTTC.

The chain combines TRBV10-3 with TRBJ1-2; 8 nucleotides line up with TRBD1. Looked up from germline, CDR1 is ENHRY and CDR2 is SYGVKD. Losses at the gene ends were 3 bases for V and 4 bases for J; bases not matched to a gene: 7. There are 15 residues in the CDR3. DNA of the CDR3: TGTGCCATCAGTGATCGGACAGGGCGGATCTATGGCTACACCTTC. It encodes CAISDRTGRIYGYTF.